This TCR beta chain was sequenced for a study of blood T cells in healthy people across ages. Study context: In model experiments, template switching was able to capture about one barcoded beta molecule for every two T cells that were present. Study-level findings and limits: As age increased, TCR beta diversity per million T cells fell in a roughly linear fashion.

The authors ran a second PCR of roughly 6 to 12 cycles using a sample-barcoded 5' primer and a J-beta primer mix. TCRdb recomputed calls from the 5' RACE reads with MiXCR, one row per CDR3 protein. The table lists more than 650,000 distinct CDR3 sequences, 40% to 65% of them singletons. J lost 6 bases, V lost 5 bases, and 13 bases had no gene match. The CDR3 spans 16 residues. In regard to this clonotype: The target antigen is unknown.

Each donor's blood draw was around 9.2 milliliters of peripheral blood. This TCR derives from a man aged 80 or over in good health. V is TRBV12-3 or TRBV12-4 and J is TRBJ1-5, with 7 bases identical to TRBD1. The sequencing sample was made of blood. DNA for the CDR3: TGTGCCAGCAGTCCCGAGGGGGCGCGGGTGGTTCAGCCCCAGCATTTT. Translated, it gives CASSPEGARVVQPQHF.